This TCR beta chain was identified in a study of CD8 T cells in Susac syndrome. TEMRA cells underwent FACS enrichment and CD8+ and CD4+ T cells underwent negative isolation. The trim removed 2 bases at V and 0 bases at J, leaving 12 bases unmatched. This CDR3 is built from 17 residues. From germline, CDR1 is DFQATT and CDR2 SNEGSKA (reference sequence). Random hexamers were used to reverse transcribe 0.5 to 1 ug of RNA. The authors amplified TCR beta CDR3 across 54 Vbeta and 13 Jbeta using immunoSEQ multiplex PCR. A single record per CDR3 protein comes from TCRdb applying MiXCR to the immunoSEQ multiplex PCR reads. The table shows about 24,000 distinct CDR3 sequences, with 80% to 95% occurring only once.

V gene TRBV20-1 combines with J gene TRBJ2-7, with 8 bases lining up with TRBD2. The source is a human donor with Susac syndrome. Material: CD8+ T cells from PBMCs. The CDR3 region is CSARPLTSGRISYEQYF. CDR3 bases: TGCAGTGCTAGACCGCTAACTAGCGGCCGAATCTCCTACGAGCAGTACTTC.